Below, 29 T cell receptor beta chains from the same sample are listed, as sequenced in a study of human T cells and chemical hapten exposure. Via MiXCR, TCRdb re-called the RACE reads, giving one row per CDR3 protein. The table has 30,000 to 40,000 distinct CDR3 sequences, 7.6% seen once. This sample's time point: pre-sensitization, week 0. Treatment: therapeutic diphenylcyclopropenone sensitization with weekly scalp DPC. The sequencing here drew on whole blood, taken in connection with sensitization to the hapten diphenylcyclopropenone (DPC). The receptor set was obtained from a woman in her forties or fifties with alopecia areata. Some clones in this sample may be carry-over from other donors' samples.

The table lists this clonotype with a few counts. The gene calls are TRBV6-2 or TRBV6-3 and TRBJ2-1, with TRBD2 matching over 13 bases. Looked up from germline, CDR1 is MNHEY and CDR2 is SVGEGT. The CDR3 sequence is 16 residues long. J was trimmed by 4 bases and V by 4 bases; bases with no gene match: 4. The CDR3 here is CASSSMGLAGYNEQFF. CDR3 bases: TGTGCCAGCAGTTCCATGGGACTAGCGGGATACAATGAGCAGTTCTTC.

This chain joins TRBV7-9 and TRBJ2-3; D not certain. Trimming cost V 5 bases and J 2 bases, with 8 bases left between them. The CDR3 totals 13 residues. Per the germline V gene, CDR1 is SEHNR and CDR2 is FQNEAQ (reference sequence). As DNA, the CDR3 is TGTGCCAGCAGCCCCCGGGTCACAGATACGCAGTATTTT. It yields the protein CASSPRVTDTQYF.

This clonotype was recorded at least ten times. V gene TRBV20-1 combines with J gene TRBJ1-1, with 7 bases that match TRBD1. The CDR3 has 14 amino acids. The V gene's germline CDR1 is DFQATT and CDR2 SNEGSKA (reference sequence). The junction had 9 bases not matched to a gene; V was cut back by 3 bases and J by 5 bases. Here the CDR3 DNA reads TGCAGTGCTAGGGTCAGGGGGGAGAGGACTGAAGCTTTCTTT. The encoded protein is CSARVRGERTEAFF.

This clonotype was seen ten or more times. The chain couples TRBV7-6 to TRBJ2-5; TRBD2 is a possible D gene (6 bases). Germline CDR1 SGHVS, CDR2 FNYEAQ. The CDR3 contains 14 residues. Trimming left V 5 bases short and J 0 bases short, with 10 bases between. This CDR3 reads CASSGGGYQETQYF. CDR3 nucleotides: TGTGCCAGCAGCGGCGGAGGGTACCAAGAGACCCAGTACTTC. Looking up the rest from reference TRBV7-6 and TRBJ2-5 gives the full variable domain: GAGVSQSPRYKVTKRGQDVALRCDPISGHVSLYWYRQALGQGPEFLTYFNYEAQQDKSGLPNDRFSAERPEGSISTLTIQRTEQRDSAMYRCASSGGGYQETQYFGPGTRLLVL.

This clonotype has a count of ten or more. The chain has TRBV5-6 and TRBJ1-5; D call uncertain. The CDR3 is 18 residues long. Looked up from germline, CDR1 is SGHDT and CDR2 is YYEEEE. V lost 4 bases, J lost 1 base, and 21 bases lay in between. CDR3: CASSPRPARTGSNQPQHF. As DNA, the CDR3 is TGTGCCAGCAGCCCCCGCCCCGCAAGGACTGGCAGCAATCAGCCCCAGCATTTT.

The sample holds many counts of this clonotype. This chain uses TRBV12-3 or TRBV12-4 with TRBJ1-3; a weak D match, TRBD1 (6 bases). The CDR3 extends over 12 amino acids. Trimming removed 7 bases at V and 7 bases at J, with 11 bases between. CDR3 sequence reads: CASNFQGNTIYF. CDR3 coding DNA: TGTGCCAGCAATTTCCAGGGGAACACCATATATTTT.

This clonotype has more than one count but fewer than ten. The rearrangement uses TRBV7-9 and TRBJ1-1; no firm D call. Germline assignment: CDR1 SEHNR and CDR2 FQNEAQ (reference sequence). The CDR3 has 15 residues. The ends were cut back, 2 bases at V and 0 bases at J, with 10 bases in the middle. The CDR3 loop reads CASSLRGGLNTEAFF. DNA of the CDR3: TGTGCCAGCAGCTTAAGAGGAGGACTGAACACTGAAGCTTTCTTT.

This clonotype appeared many times. The CDR3 spells CASPASGRGNNEQFF. The CDR3 DNA reads as TGTGCCAGCCCGGCTAGCGGGAGGGGTAACAATGAGCAGTTCTTC. V and J are TRBV2 and TRBJ2-1; 12 bases align to TRBD2. There are 15 residues in the CDR3. Germline V CDR1 and CDR2: SNHLY, FYNNEI. The V segment lost 8 bases and the J segment 5 bases; nucleotides outside the gene matches: 7.

This clonotype was counted only a few times. Written as DNA, the CDR3 is TGTGCCAGCACTTGGGGAGCGGGAGGAGAGACCCAGTACTTC. This codes for CASTWGAGGETQYF. The chain employs TRBV28 and TRBJ2-5; 9 bases agree with TRBD2. J lost 4 bases, V lost 7 bases, and 7 bases had no gene match. This CDR3 contains 14 residues. CDR1 is MDHEN, CDR2 SYDVKM, per germline.

This clonotype was found many times. This sequence joins TRBV11-3 and TRBJ2-3; D is undetermined. Germline loops: CDR1 SGHNT, CDR2 YENEEA. V dropped 5 bases and J dropped 4 bases, with 13 bases sitting between them. CDR3 size: 14 residues. The CDR3 DNA is TGTGCCAGCAGCCAAGTAGGCGCCCCAGATACGCAGTATTTT. It encodes CASSQVGAPDTQYF.

This clonotype has ten or more counts. The V call is TRBV15, the J call TRBJ2-5; D unclear. This CDR3 region has 15 residues. Germline CDR1 reads LNHNV; CDR2 reads YYDKDF (reference sequence). Trimming pared 1 base from V and 5 bases from J, leaving 14 bases between. The DNA of the CDR3 is TGTGCCACCAGCAGAGTTAGGCACAAGGAGGAGACCCAGTACTTC. Protein product: CATSRVRHKEETQYF.

In its sample, this clonotype was seen many times. The chain couples TRBV5-1 to TRBJ2-5, with 10 positions matching TRBD2. J was trimmed by 6 bases and V by 0 bases; bases with no gene match: 5. Germline CDR1 reads SGHRS; CDR2 reads YFSETQ. The CDR3 runs to 15 residues. The CDR3 loop reads CASSLGAGGGKTQYF. The CDR3, as DNA: TGCGCCAGCAGCTTGGGAGCGGGAGGGGGCAAGACCCAGTACTTC.

The sample holds many counts of this clonotype. The rearrangement links TRBV25-1 to TRBJ2-1; 7 bases agree with TRBD1. Trimming removed 5 bases from V and 6 bases from J; junction bases left unmatched: 10. CDR1 MGHDK and CDR2 SYGVNS come from the germline V gene. The CDR3 is 15 residues long. The CDR3 DNA reads as TGTGCCAGCAGTTCATTCGGGAAGGGGGCCAATGAGCAGTTCTTC. Its translation is CASSSFGKGANEQFF.

In this sample, this clonotype turned up many times. V usage is TRBV6-1 and J usage is TRBJ1-6; D gene ambiguous. V was pared by 8 bases and J by 0 bases, with 11 bases between. The CDR3 length is 15 residues. Germline CDR1 and CDR2: MNHNS and SASEGT. This CDR3 reads CASGWQNSYNSPLHF. In DNA, the CDR3 is TGTGCCAGCGGTTGGCAGAACTCCTATAATTCACCCCTCCACTTT.

Ten or more counts support this clonotype. The genes are TRBV18 and TRBJ1-3; D uncertain. V lost 0 bases and J 0 bases, leaving 9 bases between the germline ends. The germline V gene has CDR1 KGHSH and CDR2 LQKENI. The CDR3 sequence is 16 residues long. The CDR3 is CASSPPSGVSGNTIYF. As DNA, the CDR3 is TGTGCCAGCTCACCACCTTCTGGAGTCTCTGGAAACACCATATATTTT.

A few counts support this clonotype. The V and J genes are TRBV28 and TRBJ2-7; 7 bases match TRBD2. CDR3 length: 12 amino acids. CDR1 is MDHEN, CDR2 SYDVKM, per germline. Trimming at V came to 8 bases and at J to 0 bases, leaving 1 base not matched to a gene. The CDR3 loop reads CASGTISYEQYF. CDR3 DNA sequence: TGTGCCAGCGGGACTATCTCCTACGAGCAGTACTTC.

In this sample, this clonotype turned up many times. The chain employs TRBV6-5 and TRBJ2-1; D could derive from TRBD1 or TRBD2 (6 bases each). The CDR3 has 16 residues. Trimming removed 1 base from V and 2 bases from J, with 12 bases in between. Germline V gene sequence: CDR1 MNHEY, CDR2 SVGAGI. In DNA form, the CDR3 reads TGTGCCAGCAGTTACTGGGGGCGCGGGGCCTACAATGAGCAGTTCTTC. Residues: CASSYWGRGAYNEQFF.

This clonotype was observed many times. The rearrangement joins TRBV6-5 to TRBJ2-1; 12 bases are a match to TRBD2. The CDR3 is 19 residues long. Trimming at V came to 0 bases and at J to 2 bases, leaving 8 bases not matched to a gene. Germline values: CDR1 MNHEY, CDR2 SVGAGI. DNA for the CDR3: TGTGCCAGCAGTTACTCGGTGGCTAGCGGGAGGGCGGCCTACAATGAGCAGTTCTTC. Amino acid sequence: CASSYSVASGRAAYNEQFF.

In its sample, this clonotype was seen a few times. This chain connects TRBV28 to TRBJ1-1; 10 bases fit TRBD1. Germline values: CDR1 MDHEN, CDR2 SYDVKM. V trimming: 5 bases; J trimming: 11 bases; junction bases outside the gene matches: 5. This CDR3 has 12 amino acids. CDR3 nucleotides: TGTGCCAGCAGTCCGGGACAGGGGAATGCTTTCTTT. Encoded protein: CASSPGQGNAFF.

This clonotype showed up many times. The chain combines TRBV20-1 with TRBJ2-3; tentatively, D is TRBD2 (5 bases). The CDR3 spans 14 residues. V was pared by 4 bases and J by 1 base, with 12 bases between. Germline V gene data show CDR1 as DFQATT and CDR2 as SNEGSKA (reference sequence). The CDR3 reads CSANVGAGTDTQYF. CDR3 coding DNA: TGCAGTGCTAATGTGGGAGCCGGCACAGATACGCAGTATTTT.

The gene calls are TRBV5-4 and TRBJ1-6; 9 bases map to TRBD1. In germline, CDR1 is SGHNT, CDR2 YYREEE (reference sequence). The CDR3 loop spans 15 amino acids. V was pared by 4 bases and J by 9 bases, with 8 bases of the junction left unmatched. CDR3 bases: TGTGCCAGCAGCCTGGACAGGGGATCGGGTTCACCCCTCCACTTT. Translation: CASSLDRGSGSPLHF.

This clonotype was detected many times. V is TRBV24-1 and J is TRBJ1-1, with no clear D. V shed 5 bases and J shed 4 bases, with 10 bases lying between them. The CDR3 totals 13 residues. CDR1 and CDR2 (germline): KGHDR, SFDVKD. The CDR3, as DNA: TGTGCCACCAGTGTGGCCTCGGGCACTGAAGCTTTCTTT. Protein product: CATSVASGTEAFF.

The rearrangement uses TRBV20-1 and TRBJ2-3; D remains ambiguous. CDR1 and CDR2 from the germline V gene are DFQATT and SNEGSKA (reference sequence). V lost 5 bases and J 1 base, leaving 13 bases between the germline ends. The CDR3 runs to 14 residues. CDR3 protein: CSAFRVSGTDTQYF. The CDR3 DNA reads as TGCAGTGCTTTTAGGGTTTCCGGCACAGATACGCAGTATTTT.

This clonotype was detected ten times or more. CDR3 region: CSARDIRASGNQPQHF. CDR3 coding DNA: TGCAGTGCTAGAGATATCCGGGCTTCAGGCAATCAGCCCCAGCATTTT. The V and J genes are TRBV20-1 and TRBJ1-5, with D unresolved. The CDR3 is made up of 16 amino acids. V was cut by 0 bases and J by 2 bases, with 14 bases left in between. Germline V gene data show CDR1 as DFQATT and CDR2 as SNEGSKA (reference sequence).

This clonotype was counted only a few times. The chain carries TRBV5-5 and TRBJ1-5; D is undetermined. This CDR3 region has 13 residues. Germline loops: CDR1 SGHKS, CDR2 YYEKEE (reference sequence). V was shortened by 2 bases and J by 6 bases, with 9 bases between the two germline ends. The CDR3 is CASSFQEAQPQHF. CDR3 DNA sequence: TGTGCCAGCAGCTTCCAGGAAGCTCAGCCCCAGCATTTT.

This clonotype was counted at least ten times. This rearrangement joins TRBV7-2 to TRBJ1-6; D uncertain. Trimming removed 1 base from V and 6 bases from J, with 7 bases in between. CDR1 is SGHTA and CDR2 is FQGNSA in the germline V gene. The CDR3 is 14 residues long. The DNA of the CDR3 is TGTGCCAGCAGCTTAGTGGACCTTAATTCACCCCTCCACTTT. Its protein is CASSLVDLNSPLHF.

This clonotype has ten or more counts. The chain recombines TRBV6-1 with TRBJ2-7, with 8 bases fitting TRBD2. The J segment lost 4 bases and the V segment lost 0 bases, leaving 8 bases of the junction unmatched. The CDR3 is made up of 16 amino acids. Germline V gives CDR1 MNHNS, CDR2 SASEGT. The CDR3 region has the DNA TGTGCCAGCAGTGAAGCGCGCGACGGGAGGGAGTACGAGCAGTACTTC. It yields the protein CASSEARDGREYEQYF.

This rearrangement joins TRBV12-5 to TRBJ2-7, with D possibly being TRBD2 (6 bases). Trimming pared 8 bases from V and 2 bases from J, leaving 7 bases between. Germline-derived CDR1 and CDR2 are LGHNT and FRNRAP. The CDR3 has 11 amino acids. The DNA for the CDR3 is TGTGCTAGTACGGGGGCCTACGAGCAGTACTTC. Its translation: CASTGAYEQYF. Together with reference TRBV12-5 and TRBJ2-7, the CDR3 gives the full variable domain: DARVTQTPRHKVTEMGQEVTMRCQPILGHNTVFWYRQTMMQGLELLAYFRNRAPLDDSGMPKDRFSAEMPDATLATLKIQPSEPRDSAVYFCASTGAYEQYFGPGTRLTVT.

The table lists this clonotype with a few counts. The chain links TRBV5-6 to TRBJ2-3; D unresolved. V lost 5 bases and J 8 bases, leaving 9 bases between the germline ends. This CDR3 is built from 11 residues. CDR1 and CDR2 (germline): SGHDT, YYEEEE. The CDR3 region is CASSKGGTQYF. DNA of the CDR3: TGTGCCAGCAGTAAGGGTGGTACGCAGTATTTT.